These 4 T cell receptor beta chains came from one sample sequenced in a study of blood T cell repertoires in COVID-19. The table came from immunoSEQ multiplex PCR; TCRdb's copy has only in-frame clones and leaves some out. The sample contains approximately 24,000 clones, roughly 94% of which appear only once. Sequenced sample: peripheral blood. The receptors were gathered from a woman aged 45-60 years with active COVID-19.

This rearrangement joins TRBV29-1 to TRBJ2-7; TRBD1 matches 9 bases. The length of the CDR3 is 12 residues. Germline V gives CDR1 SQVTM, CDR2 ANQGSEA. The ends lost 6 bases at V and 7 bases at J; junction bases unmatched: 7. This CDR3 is CSVRTGVVEQYF. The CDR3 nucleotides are TGCAGCGTCCGGACAGGGGTTGTGGAGCAGTACTTC.

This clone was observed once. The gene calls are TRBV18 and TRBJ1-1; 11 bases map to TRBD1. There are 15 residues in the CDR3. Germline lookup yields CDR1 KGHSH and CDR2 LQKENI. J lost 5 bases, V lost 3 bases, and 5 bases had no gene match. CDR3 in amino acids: CASSPSGTGGTEAFF. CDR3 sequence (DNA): TGTGCCAGCTCACCCTCCGGGACAGGGGGAACTGAAGCTTTCTTT.

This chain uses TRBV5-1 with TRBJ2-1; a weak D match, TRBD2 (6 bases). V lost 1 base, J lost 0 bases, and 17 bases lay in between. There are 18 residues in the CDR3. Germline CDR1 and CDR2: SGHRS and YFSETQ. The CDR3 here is CASSLLPTSVSSYNEQFF. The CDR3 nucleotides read TGCGCCAGCAGCTTGCTTCCGACTAGTGTCAGCTCCTACAATGAGCAGTTCTTC. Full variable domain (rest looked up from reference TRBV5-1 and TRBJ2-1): KAGVTQTPRYLIKTRGQQVTLSCSPISGHRSVSWYQQTPGQGLQFLFEYFSETQRNKGNFPGRFSGRQFSNSRSEMNVSTLELGDSALYLCASSLLPTSVSSYNEQFFGPGTRLTVL.

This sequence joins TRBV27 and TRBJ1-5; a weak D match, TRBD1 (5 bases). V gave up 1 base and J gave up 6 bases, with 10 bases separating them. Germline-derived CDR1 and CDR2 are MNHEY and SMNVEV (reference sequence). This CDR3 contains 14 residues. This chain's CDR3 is CASSLWAGLQPQHF. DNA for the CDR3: TGTGCCAGCAGTTTATGGGCAGGGCTTCAGCCCCAGCATTTT.